This T cell receptor beta chain was found in a study of blood T cell repertoires in COVID-19. This CDR3 region has 13 residues. The V end was cut by 5 bases, the J end by 10 bases, with 12 bases between. Germline V CDR1 and CDR2: KGHSH, LQKENI. This clone was recorded a few times. Per the original data handling: Amplification of reference gene primers was used by the study to estimate nucleated cell counts. Sequenced by immunoSEQ multiplex PCR; TCRdb stores in-frame clones only, minus some. That table gives V, J and clone size, and the DNA gave D and trimming. The profile shows more than 95,000 clones, about 80% of them singletons.

The sample consisted of peripheral blood. This sequence was found in a human donor in a cohort sampled during active COVID-19. The chain links TRBV18 to TRBJ1-6, with D uncertain. The CDR3 DNA sequence: TGTGCCAGCTCAGGAGGGCTGGGATCACCCCTCCACTTT. Amino acids: CASSGGLGSPLHF.